These 14 T cell receptor beta chains were sequenced from one sample in a study of blood T cells in healthy people across ages. Primed by a sample-barcoded 5' primer and a J-beta primer mix, a second PCR proceeded for about 6 to 12 cycles. TCRdb re-called the 5' RACE reads through MiXCR, storing one row per CDR3 protein. Among roughly 1,500,000 distinct CDR3 sequences listed, around 39% were seen once. The sequenced sample consisted of blood. The receptors originated from a woman between 18 and 29 years old in good health.

This clonotype came up a few times. V is TRBV27 and J is TRBJ2-7, with D hard to call. This CDR3 has 12 residues. Per the germline V gene, CDR1 is MNHEY and CDR2 is SMNVEV (reference sequence). V lost 5 bases to trimming and J lost 5 bases, with 10 bases between them. For the CDR3, the DNA is TGTGCCAGCAGTCCCCAAAGAAACGAGCAGTACTTC. Its protein is CASSPQRNEQYF.

This clonotype came up a few times. This chain joins TRBV28 and TRBJ1-1; 7 nucleotides line up with TRBD1. This CDR3 has 15 residues. Germline CDR1 MDHEN, CDR2 SYDVKM. J was trimmed by 6 bases and V by 8 bases; bases with no gene match: 15. The CDR3 DNA reads TGTGCCAGCTCAGACTCGACAGGGACCAGGGCTGAAGCTTTCTTT. Its protein product is CASSDSTGTRAEAFF.

The chain combines TRBV27 with TRBJ2-2; 9 positions match TRBD2. Germline V gene sequence: CDR1 MNHEY, CDR2 SMNVEV (reference sequence). The length of the CDR3 is 18 residues. The V segment lost 2 bases and the J segment 3 bases; nucleotides outside the gene matches: 10. CDR3 coding DNA: TGTGCCAGCAGTTTAACTCCGACTAGCGGACACCACACCGGGGAGCTGTTTTTT. Its protein is CASSLTPTSGHHTGELFF.

This clonotype was counted only a few times. The rearrangement joins TRBV7-9 to TRBJ2-1, with 8 positions matching TRBD1. The CDR3 sequence is 15 residues long. Germline V gene lookup returns CDR1 SEHNR and CDR2 FQNEAQ (reference sequence). Trimming cost V 5 bases and J 5 bases; bases outside gene matches: 8. CDR3 nucleotides: TGTGCCAGCAGCCGAGGACAGGGACAAAACAATGAGCAGTTCTTC. Amino acid sequence: CASSRGQGQNNEQFF.

This clonotype was recorded many times. This rearrangement joins TRBV6-4 to TRBJ2-3; perhaps D is TRBD1 or TRBD2 (5 bases each). This CDR3 comprises 13 residues. Trimming removed 6 bases at V and 1 base at J, with 8 bases between. The germline gives CDR1 MRHNA, CDR2 SNTAGT. Written as DNA, the CDR3 is TGTGCCAGCAGCCGGGACCGCACAGATACGCAGTATTTT. This translates into CASSRDRTDTQYF.

Only a few counts were recorded for this clonotype. The chain joins TRBV7-9 to TRBJ1-4; TRBD1 matches 7 bases. Germline V lookup: CDR1 SEHNR, CDR2 FQNEAQ (reference sequence). J lost 8 bases, V lost 5 bases, and 8 bases had no gene match. CDR3 length equals 14 residues. The CDR3 DNA follows: TGTGCCAGCAGCGTCGGGACAGAGGACGAAAAACTGTTTTTT. Translation gives CASSVGTEDEKLFF. The variable domain in full, completed from reference TRBV7-9 and TRBJ1-4, reads DTGVSQNPRHKITKRGQNVTFRCDPISEHNRLYWYRQTLGQGPEFLTYFQNEAQLEKSRLLSDRFSAERPKGSFSTLEIQRTEQGDSAMYLCASSVGTEDEKLFFGSGTQLSVL.

This clonotype is a singleton in its sample. The chain has TRBV7-2 and TRBJ2-3; 9 nucleotides match TRBD2. The CDR3 has 14 residues. Germline CDR1 reads SGHTA; CDR2 reads FQGNSA. The V and J ends lost 5 bases and 6 bases, in that order; junction bases with no gene match: 6. The chain's CDR3 is CASSPTSGLDTQYF. In DNA, the CDR3 is TGTGCCAGCAGCCCGACTAGCGGTTTGGATACGCAGTATTTT.

This rearrangement joins TRBV28 to TRBJ2-7, with D possibly being TRBD2 (6 bases). This CDR3 region has 15 residues. Looked up from germline, CDR1 is MDHEN and CDR2 is SYDVKM. Trimming took 6 bases from V and 0 from J, leaving 15 bases between them. DNA for the CDR3: TGTGCCAGCAGGACGGGAGACAGTCCCTCCTACGAGCAGTACTTC. This translates into CASRTGDSPSYEQYF. Filled out from reference TRBV28 and TRBJ2-7, the complete variable domain reads DVKVTQSSRYLVKRTGEKVFLECVQDMDHENMFWYRQDPGLGLRLIYFSYDVKMKEKGDIPEGYSVSREKKERFSLILESASTNQTSMYLCASRTGDSPSYEQYFGPGTRLTVT.

This clonotype has a handful of counts. The chain has TRBV11-2 and TRBJ1-2; 7 bases are shared with TRBD1. CDR1 is SGHAT and CDR2 is FQNNGV in the germline V gene. The CDR3 extends over 14 amino acids. V lost 5 bases and J lost 3; bases outside the gene matches: 6. The CDR3 region is CASSPRGQHYGYTF. CDR3 coding DNA: TGTGCCAGCAGCCCCCGGGGACAGCACTATGGCTACACCTTC.

This clonotype was observed once. The chain's CDR3 is CASRDTPDRGQTEAFF. CDR3 DNA sequence: TGCGCCAGCAGAGACACCCCCGACAGGGGGCAAACTGAAGCTTTCTTT. The chain uses TRBV10-2 and TRBJ1-1, with 10 bases aligning to TRBD1. The CDR3 totals 16 residues. CDR1 and CDR2 from the germline V gene are WSHSY and SAAADI. Trimming took 6 bases from V and 5 from J; bases not matched to a gene: 12.

The rearrangement uses TRBV7-2 and TRBJ2-7; weak D call: TRBD2 (6 bases). The J call is in doubt because the DNA end fits TRBJ2-5 better. The germline V gene has CDR1 SGHTA and CDR2 FQGNSA. The CDR3 loop spans 17 amino acids. The CDR3 bases are TGTGCCAGCAGCTACCCCGGGTGGGTCGAAAGCGGGGAGACCCAGTACTTC. Protein: CASSYPGWVESGETQYF.

In its sample, this clonotype was seen a few times. J is TRBJ1-5 and V is TRBV21-1; TRBD1 is the table's D call, not checked against the DNA. TRBV21-1 is shown as a pseudogene. This CDR3 contains 17 residues. The CDR3 region is CASSMVTSGEGNQPQHF. The CDR3, as DNA: TGTGCCAGCAGCATGGTGACATCGGGAGAGGGCAATCAGCCCCAGCATTTT.

The chain recombines TRBV12-3 or TRBV12-4 with TRBJ2-5, with 7 bases identical to TRBD2. The CDR3 is made up of 16 amino acids. Trimming cost V 7 bases and J 2 bases; bases outside gene matches: 13. Here the CDR3 reads CASTPPGRAYQETQYF. CDR3 sequence (DNA): TGTGCCAGCACCCCTCCGGGGAGGGCCTATCAAGAGACCCAGTACTTC.

This chain links TRBV29-1 with TRBJ2-5; 15 bases line up with TRBD2. J gave up 0 bases and V 4 bases, and 9 bases lay outside the gene matches. Germline loops: CDR1 SQVTM, CDR2 ANQGSEA. The CDR3 covers 18 residues. CDR3 DNA sequence: TGCAGCGTTGGTCCGGGACTAGCGGGAGGTGAGGACCAAGAGACCCAGTACTTC. Amino acid sequence: CSVGPGLAGGEDQETQYF.